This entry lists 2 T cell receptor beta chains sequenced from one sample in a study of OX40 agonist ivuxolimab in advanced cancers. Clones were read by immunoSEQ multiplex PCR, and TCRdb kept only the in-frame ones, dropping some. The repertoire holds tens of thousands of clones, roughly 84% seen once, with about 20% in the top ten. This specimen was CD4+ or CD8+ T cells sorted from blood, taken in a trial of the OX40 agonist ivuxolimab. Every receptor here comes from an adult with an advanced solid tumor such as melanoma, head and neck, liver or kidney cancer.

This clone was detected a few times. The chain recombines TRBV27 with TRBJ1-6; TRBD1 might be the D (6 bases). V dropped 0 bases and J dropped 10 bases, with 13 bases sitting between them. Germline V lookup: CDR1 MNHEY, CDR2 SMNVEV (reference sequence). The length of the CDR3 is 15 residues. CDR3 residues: CASSLSPQGNSPLHF. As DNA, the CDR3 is TGTGCCAGCAGTTTATCCCCCCAGGGGAACTCACCCCTCCACTTT.

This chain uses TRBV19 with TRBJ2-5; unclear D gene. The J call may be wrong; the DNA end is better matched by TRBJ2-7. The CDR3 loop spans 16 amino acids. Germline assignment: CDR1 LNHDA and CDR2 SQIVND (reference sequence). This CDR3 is CASTVLGRLSSYEQYF. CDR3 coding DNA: TGTGCCAGTACTGTCCTCGGCCGCTTGAGCTCCTACGAGCAGTACTTC.